Shown below are 15 T cell receptor beta chains from a single sample sequenced in a study of T cells in Graves' hyperthyroidism and ophthalmopathy (dated 2019 in TCRdb). The library was made by multiplex PCR. Instrument used: Illumina HiSeq 2000. The TCR beta CDR3 regions were amplified from the RNA transcripts. The TCR CDR3 was subjected to a first round of RT-PCR using the HTBI primer set and the Qiagen OneStep RT-PCR kit. TCRdb trimmed public reads at Q25 via fastp, called clones via MiXCR and kept in-frame beta chains. Each record represents a unique CDR3 protein, reported with the most common genes and DNA among its rows. The table for this sample lists 350,000 to 450,000 distinct CDR3 sequences; approximately 15% of them were counted only once. The leading ten clones occupy 9.5% to 11% of the sample. Sequencing used blood. The receptors here all came from a woman in her sixties or seventies with Graves' hyperthyroidism.

Many counts were recorded for this clonotype. The chain combines TRBV20-1 with TRBJ1-2, with TRBD1 identical over 7 bases. This CDR3 contains 12 residues. Germline V lookup: CDR1 DFQATT, CDR2 SNEGSKA (reference sequence). V dropped 3 bases and J dropped 3; count of bases not matched to a gene: 1. CDR3 residues: CSARGTDYGYTF. Written as DNA, the CDR3 is TGCAGTGCTAGGGGGACAGACTATGGCTACACCTTC.

In this sample, this clonotype turned up many times. The chain combines TRBV6-2 or TRBV6-3 with TRBJ2-7; no clear D gene. The CDR3 consists of 13 residues. Deletions cut 5 bases from V and 3 bases from J, with 11 bases between. Germline CDR1 reads MNHEY; CDR2 reads SVGEGT. The CDR3 protein is CASSLLNVYEQYF. Written as DNA, the CDR3 is TGTGCCAGCAGTCTTCTGAACGTCTACGAGCAGTACTTC.

This clonotype was seen repeatedly, ten times or more. This chain uses TRBV2 with TRBJ2-7, with 9 nucleotides matching TRBD1. This CDR3 is 15 amino acids long. CDR1 is SNHLY and CDR2 is FYNNEI in the germline V gene. The trim removed 6 bases at V and 5 bases at J, leaving 11 bases unmatched. DNA of the CDR3: TGTGCCAGCAGGGCGGACAGGGGTGTTTTAGACGAGCAGTACTTC. Its protein product is CASRADRGVLDEQYF.

This clonotype appeared a few times. The chain recombines TRBV11-2 with TRBJ1-4; D ambiguous. Germline loops: CDR1 SGHAT, CDR2 FQNNGV. The CDR3 is 16 amino acids. Trimming took off 2 bases at V and 0 bases at J, with 10 bases between the two ends. CDR3 region: CASSLSVQTTNEKLFF. The CDR3 nucleotides read TGTGCCAGCAGCTTATCAGTGCAGACAACTAATGAAAAACTGTTTTTT.

In this sample, this clonotype turned up many times. The V call is TRBV5-5, the J call TRBJ1-5, with D uncertain. Germline CDR1 SGHKS, CDR2 YYEKEE (reference sequence). Trimming removed 0 bases at V and 1 base at J, with 8 bases between. The CDR3 is made up of 15 amino acids. CDR3 DNA sequence: TGTGCCAGCAGCTTGGGCCAGCCGAGCAATCAGCCCCAGCATTTT. Translation: CASSLGQPSNQPQHF.

This clonotype showed up many times. The V call is TRBV20-1, the J call TRBJ2-3; TRBD2 matches 7 bases. Trimming took 6 bases from V and 0 from J; bases not matched to a gene: 6. There are 14 residues in the CDR3. The germline V gene encodes CDR1 DFQATT and CDR2 SNEGSKA (reference sequence). This CDR3 reads CSAKYSGSTDTQYF. The CDR3 DNA is TGCAGTGCAAAGTATAGCGGGAGCACAGATACGCAGTATTTT.

This clonotype was counted ten times or more. V usage is TRBV9 and J usage is TRBJ1-2; 8 nucleotides agree with TRBD1. This CDR3 is 15 amino acids long. The V segment lost 0 bases and the J segment 5 bases; nucleotides outside the gene matches: 6. Germline loops: CDR1 SGDLS, CDR2 YYNGEE. CDR3 DNA sequence: TGTGCCAGCAGCGTAGCTTCACAGGGGGTTTATGGCTACACCTTC. Translation: CASSVASQGVYGYTF.

In this sample, this clonotype turned up many times. The chain employs TRBV28 and TRBJ2-7; TRBD1 matches 9 bases. The V gene's germline CDR1 is MDHEN and CDR2 SYDVKM. Losses at the gene ends were 8 bases for V and 3 bases for J; bases not matched to a gene: 8. The CDR3 runs to 14 residues. Here the CDR3 DNA reads TGTGCCAGCCGACCGACAGGGGGTCTCTACGAGCAGTACTTC. The encoded protein is CASRPTGGLYEQYF.

This chain joins TRBV10-3 and TRBJ2-7; D is unresolved. The CDR3 spans 13 residues. V was cut by 2 bases and J by 0 bases, with 5 bases left in between. The germline gives CDR1 ENHRY, CDR2 SYGVKD. Written as DNA, the CDR3 is TGTGCCATCAGTGAGGGGTTCTCCTACGAGCAGTACTTC. It encodes CAISEGFSYEQYF.

A few counts support this clonotype. The chain couples TRBV9 to TRBJ1-3; maybe TRBD1 (5 bases). Germline CDR1 reads SGDLS; CDR2 reads YYNGEE. The CDR3 has 16 amino acids. Between the trimmed V and J ends, which lost 0 bases and 4 bases, there was a span of 14 bases. The CDR3 DNA reads TGTGCCAGCAGCGTAGATCCGGGGCTAGGCGGAAACACCATATATTTT. Translated, it gives CASSVDPGLGGNTIYF. Full variable domain (remainder filled in from reference TRBV9 and TRBJ1-3): DSGVTQTPKHLITATGQRVTLRCSPRSGDLSVYWYQQSLDQGLQFLIQYYNGEERAKGNILERFSAQQFPDLHSELNLSSLELGDSALYFCASSVDPGLGGNTIYFGEGSWLTVV.

This clonotype appeared many times. The chain links TRBV28 to TRBJ1-2, with D possibly TRBD1 on 5 matching bases. Germline V gene lookup returns CDR1 MDHEN and CDR2 SYDVKM. The CDR3 length is 13 residues. The V end lost 6 bases, the J end lost 6 bases, and 14 bases lay between the germline ends. The chain's CDR3 is CASRLRGTDGYTF. The CDR3 DNA sequence: TGTGCCAGCAGACTCAGAGGGACGGATGGCTACACCTTC.

This clonotype was picked up many times. The chain combines TRBV27 with TRBJ2-5; no definite D call. The CDR3 length is 13 residues. The V end lost 3 bases, the J end lost 5 bases, and 10 bases lay between the germline ends. CDR1 and CDR2 (germline): MNHEY, SMNVEV (reference sequence). The CDR3 DNA sequence: TGTGCCAGCAGTTTGACCCTCTTGGAGACCCAGTACTTC. The encoded protein is CASSLTLLETQYF.

The table lists this clonotype with many counts. The genes are TRBV20-1 and TRBJ2-3, with unresolved D. The CDR3 is 14 amino acids. The V gene lost 0 bases and the J gene lost 2 bases, with 9 bases spanning the gap. Per the germline V gene, CDR1 is DFQATT and CDR2 is SNEGSKA (reference sequence). In nucleotides, the CDR3 is TGCAGTGCTAGAGACCCCCTCCACACAGATACGCAGTATTTT. Translating gives CSARDPLHTDTQYF.

This clonotype was counted at least ten times. CDR3 in amino acids: CASSLVRENIQYF. The CDR3 DNA sequence: TGTGCCAGCAGCTTAGTTCGGGAAAACATTCAGTACTTC. This chain joins TRBV7-8 and TRBJ2-4; D gene unclear. The CDR3 sequence is 13 residues long. The germline V gene encodes CDR1 SGHVS and CDR2 FQNEAQ. V lost 1 base, J lost 5 bases, and 6 bases lay in between.

This clonotype was detected only a few times. The V and J genes are TRBV19 and TRBJ1-1; unclear D gene. Trimming left V 3 bases short and J 5 bases short, with 10 bases between. The CDR3 loop spans 13 amino acids. The V gene's germline CDR1 is LNHDA and CDR2 SQIVND (reference sequence). The CDR3 DNA is TGTGCCAGTAGTATCCAGGCTAGGACTGAAGCTTTCTTT. The encoded protein is CASSIQARTEAFF. Full variable domain (remainder filled in from reference TRBV19 and TRBJ1-1): DGGITQSPKYLFRKEGQNVTLSCEQNLNHDAMYWYRQDPGQGLRLIYYSQIVNDFQKGDIAEGYSVSREKKESFPLTVTSAQKNPTAFYLCASSIQARTEAFFGQGTRLTVV.